This TCR beta chain was identified in a study of shared clonotypes between healthy human individuals. CDR3 length: 13 amino acids. Produced via immunoSEQ multiplex PCR; TCRdb's table is partial and in-frame only. The sample lists under 1,900,000 clones; about 98.5% were seen once. The sequence derives from a man under 40 in good health. The specimen was naive CD4+ T cells sorted from blood. As to subset: CD45RA+ positively selected. The chain couples TRBV21-1 to TRBJ2-7; TRBD1, as called in the table, went unchecked against the DNA. TRBV21-1 is termed a pseudogene. CDR3 sequence (DNA): TGTGCCAGCAGCAAAGGTCAGGGCTACGAGCAGTACTTC. Protein product: CASSKGQGYEQYF.